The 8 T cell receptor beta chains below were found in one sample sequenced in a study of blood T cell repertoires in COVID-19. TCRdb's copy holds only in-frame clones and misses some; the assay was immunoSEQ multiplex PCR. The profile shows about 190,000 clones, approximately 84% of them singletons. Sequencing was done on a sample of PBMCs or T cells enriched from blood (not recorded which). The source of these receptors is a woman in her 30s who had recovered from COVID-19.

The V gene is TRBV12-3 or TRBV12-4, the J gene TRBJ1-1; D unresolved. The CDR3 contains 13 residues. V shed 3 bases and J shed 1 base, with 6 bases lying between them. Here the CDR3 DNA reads TGTGCCAGCAGTTTGTCCTCGAACACTGAAGCTTTCTTT. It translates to CASSLSSNTEAFF.

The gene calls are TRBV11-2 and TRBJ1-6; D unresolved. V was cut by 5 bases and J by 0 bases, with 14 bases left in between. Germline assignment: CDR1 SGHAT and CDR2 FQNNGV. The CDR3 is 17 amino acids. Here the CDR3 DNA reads TGTGCCAGCAGCCTATCCCAAATAAGCTCCTATAATTCACCCCTCCACTTT. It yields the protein CASSLSQISSYNSPLHF.

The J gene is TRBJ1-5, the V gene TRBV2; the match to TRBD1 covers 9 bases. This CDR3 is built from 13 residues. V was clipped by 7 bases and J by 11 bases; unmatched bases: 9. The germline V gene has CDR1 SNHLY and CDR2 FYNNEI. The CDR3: CASTGTGSFAQHF. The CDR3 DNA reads TGTGCCAGCACCGGGACAGGGAGCTTCGCCCAGCATTTT.

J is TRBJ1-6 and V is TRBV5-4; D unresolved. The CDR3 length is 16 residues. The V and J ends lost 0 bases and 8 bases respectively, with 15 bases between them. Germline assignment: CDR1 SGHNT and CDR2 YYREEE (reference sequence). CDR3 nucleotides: TGTGCCAGCAGCTTGGGACCAACTCCCGCGGATTCACCCCTCCACTTT. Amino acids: CASSLGPTPADSPLHF.

CDR3 amino acids: CASSVRGDWIPTDTQYF. CDR3 sequence (DNA): TGTGCCAGCAGCGTACGAGGGGACTGGATTCCCACAGATACGCAGTATTTT. This rearrangement joins TRBV7-8 to TRBJ2-3, with D maybe TRBD2 (6 bases). V lost 5 bases and J lost 2, with 20 bases in between. This CDR3 has 17 residues. CDR1 SGHVS and CDR2 FQNEAQ come from the germline V gene. The full variable domain, its missing parts supplied by reference TRBV7-8 and TRBJ2-3, is GAGVSQSPRYKVAKRGQDVALRCDPISGHVSLFWYQQALGQGPEFLTYFQNEAQLDKSGLPSDRFFAERPEGSVSTLKIQRTQQEDSAVYLCASSVRGDWIPTDTQYFGPGTRLTVL.

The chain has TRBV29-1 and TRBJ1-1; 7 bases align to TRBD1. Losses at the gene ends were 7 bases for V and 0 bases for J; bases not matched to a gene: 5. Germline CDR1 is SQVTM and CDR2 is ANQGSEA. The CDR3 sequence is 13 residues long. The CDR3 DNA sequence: TGCAGCGCCAAGACAGGGCTGAACACTGAAGCTTTCTTT. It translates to CSAKTGLNTEAFF.

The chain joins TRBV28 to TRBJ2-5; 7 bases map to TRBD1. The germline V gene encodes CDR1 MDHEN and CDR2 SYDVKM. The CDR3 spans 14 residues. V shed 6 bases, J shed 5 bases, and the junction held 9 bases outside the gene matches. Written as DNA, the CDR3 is TGTGCCAGCAGAAGTGCTGGGACAGCTGAGACCCAGTACTTC. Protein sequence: CASRSAGTAETQYF.

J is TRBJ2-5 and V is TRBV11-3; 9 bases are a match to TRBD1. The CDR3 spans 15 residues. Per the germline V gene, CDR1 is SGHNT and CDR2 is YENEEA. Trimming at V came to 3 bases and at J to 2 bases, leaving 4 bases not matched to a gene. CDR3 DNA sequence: TGTGCCAGCAGCTTGGGGACAGGGACTCAAGAGACCCAGTACTTC. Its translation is CASSLGTGTQETQYF.